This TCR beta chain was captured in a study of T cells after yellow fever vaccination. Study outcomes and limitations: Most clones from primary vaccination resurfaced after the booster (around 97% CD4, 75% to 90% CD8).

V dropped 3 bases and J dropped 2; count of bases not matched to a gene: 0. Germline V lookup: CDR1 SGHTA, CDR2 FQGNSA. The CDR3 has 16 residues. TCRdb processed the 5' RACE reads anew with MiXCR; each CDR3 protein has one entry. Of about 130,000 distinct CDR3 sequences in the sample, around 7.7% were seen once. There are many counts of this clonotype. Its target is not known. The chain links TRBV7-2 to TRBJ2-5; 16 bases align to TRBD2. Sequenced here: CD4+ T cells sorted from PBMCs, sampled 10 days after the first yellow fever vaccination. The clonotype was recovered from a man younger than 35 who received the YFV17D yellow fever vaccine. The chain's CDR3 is CASSLGLAGGQETQYF. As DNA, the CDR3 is TGTGCCAGCAGCTTGGGACTAGCGGGGGGGCAAGAGACCCAGTACTTC.